The 4 T cell receptor beta chains reported below all come from one sample, sequenced in a study of OX40 agonist ivuxolimab in advanced cancers. TCRdb keeps only in-frame clones here, not all; method: immunoSEQ multiplex PCR. The repertoire consists of roughly 87,000 clones, with about nine tenths occurring once and the leading ten covering 0.6% to 0.75%. Sequences were derived from CD4+ or CD8+ T cells sorted from blood, sampled in a trial of the OX40 agonist ivuxolimab. The receptors come from an adult with an advanced solid tumor such as melanoma, head and neck, liver or kidney cancer.

V gene TRBV6-1 combines with J gene TRBJ2-7, with D tentatively TRBD1 (6 bases). V shed 2 bases and J shed 7 bases, with 15 bases lying between them. CDR3 length equals 14 residues. The germline CDR1 and CDR2 sequences are MNHNS and SASEGT. CDR3 in DNA: TGTGCCAGCAGTGAATTTCCGGCTAGGGGGGAGCAGTACTTC. Encoded protein: CASSEFPARGEQYF.

The chain links TRBV7-2 to TRBJ2-5, with D uncertain. The V gene's germline CDR1 is SGHTA and CDR2 FQGNSA. This CDR3 has 15 residues. Trimming removed 5 bases at V and 4 bases at J, with 17 bases between. DNA of the CDR3: TGTGCCAGCAGCCCTTCCGGGCTGACAATAGAGACCCAGTACTTC. It codes for CASSPSGLTIETQYF. The whole variable domain, filled in from reference TRBV7-2 and TRBJ2-5, reads GAGVSQSPSNKVTEKGKDVELRCDPISGHTALYWYRQSLGQGLEFLIYFQGNSAPDKSGLPSDRFSAERTGGSVSTLTIQRTQQEDSAVYLCASSPSGLTIETQYFGPGTRLLVL.

The gene calls are TRBV29-1 and TRBJ2-7, with TRBD1 identical over 7 bases. The V and J ends lost 4 bases and 5 bases, in that order; junction bases with no gene match: 5. The CDR3 has 12 amino acids. Germline V gives CDR1 SQVTM, CDR2 ANQGSEA. As DNA, the CDR3 is TGCAGCGTTGGACAGGGATTCGACGAGCAGTACTTC. This encodes CSVGQGFDEQYF.

The chain recombines TRBV7-2 with TRBJ1-6, with 9 positions matching TRBD1. Germline V gene data show CDR1 as SGHTA and CDR2 as FQGNSA. The CDR3 runs 15 residues. Unmatched junction bases numbered 8, after V lost 5 bases and J lost 9 bases. CDR3: CASSGAKTGGSPLHF. Written as DNA, the CDR3 is TGTGCCAGCAGCGGGGCTAAGACAGGGGGTTCACCCCTCCACTTT.